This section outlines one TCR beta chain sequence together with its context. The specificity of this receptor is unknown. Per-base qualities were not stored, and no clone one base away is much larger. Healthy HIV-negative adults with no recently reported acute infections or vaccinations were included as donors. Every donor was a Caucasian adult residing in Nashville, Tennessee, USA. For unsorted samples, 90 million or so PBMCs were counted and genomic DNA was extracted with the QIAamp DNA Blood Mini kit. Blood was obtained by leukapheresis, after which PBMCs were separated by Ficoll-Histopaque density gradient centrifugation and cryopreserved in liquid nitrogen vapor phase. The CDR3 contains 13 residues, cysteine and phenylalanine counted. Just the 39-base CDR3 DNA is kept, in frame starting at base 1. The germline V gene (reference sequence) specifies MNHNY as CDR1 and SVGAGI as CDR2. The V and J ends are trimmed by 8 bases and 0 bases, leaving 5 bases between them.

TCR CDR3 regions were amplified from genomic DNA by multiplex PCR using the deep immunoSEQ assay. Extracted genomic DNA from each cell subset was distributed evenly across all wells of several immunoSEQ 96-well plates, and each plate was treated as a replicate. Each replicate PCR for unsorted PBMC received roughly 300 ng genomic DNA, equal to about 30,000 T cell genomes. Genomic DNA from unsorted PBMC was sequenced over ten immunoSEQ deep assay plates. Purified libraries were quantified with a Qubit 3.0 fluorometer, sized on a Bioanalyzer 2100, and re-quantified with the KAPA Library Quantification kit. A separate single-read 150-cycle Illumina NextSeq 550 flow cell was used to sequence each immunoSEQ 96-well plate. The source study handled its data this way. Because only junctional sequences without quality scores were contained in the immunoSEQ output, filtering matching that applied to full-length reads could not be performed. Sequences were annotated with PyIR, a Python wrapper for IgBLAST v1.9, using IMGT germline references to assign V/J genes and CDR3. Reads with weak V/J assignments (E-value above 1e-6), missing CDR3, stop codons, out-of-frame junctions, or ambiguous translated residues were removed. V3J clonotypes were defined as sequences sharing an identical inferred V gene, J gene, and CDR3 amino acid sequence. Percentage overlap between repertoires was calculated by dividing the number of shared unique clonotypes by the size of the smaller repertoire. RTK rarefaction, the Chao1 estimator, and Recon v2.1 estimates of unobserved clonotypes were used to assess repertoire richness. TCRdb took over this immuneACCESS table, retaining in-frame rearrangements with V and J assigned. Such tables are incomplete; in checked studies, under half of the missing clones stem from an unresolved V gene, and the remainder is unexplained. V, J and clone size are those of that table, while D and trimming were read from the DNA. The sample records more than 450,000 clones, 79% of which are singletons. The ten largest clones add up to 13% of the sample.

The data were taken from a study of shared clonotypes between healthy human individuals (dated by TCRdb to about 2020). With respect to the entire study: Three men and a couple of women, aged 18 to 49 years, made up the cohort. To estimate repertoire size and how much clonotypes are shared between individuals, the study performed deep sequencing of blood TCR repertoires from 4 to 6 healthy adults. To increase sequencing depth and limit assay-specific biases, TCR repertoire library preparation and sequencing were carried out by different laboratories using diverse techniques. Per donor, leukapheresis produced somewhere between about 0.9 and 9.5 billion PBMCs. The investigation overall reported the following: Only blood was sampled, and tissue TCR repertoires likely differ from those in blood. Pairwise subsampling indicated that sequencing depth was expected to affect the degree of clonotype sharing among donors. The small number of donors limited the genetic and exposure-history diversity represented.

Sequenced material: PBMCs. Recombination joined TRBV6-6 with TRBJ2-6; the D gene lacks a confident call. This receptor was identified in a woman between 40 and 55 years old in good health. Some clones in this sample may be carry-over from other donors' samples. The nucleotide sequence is TGTGCCAGCGGGTCCTCTGGGGCCAACGTCCTGACTTTC. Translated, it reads CASGSSGANVLTF.